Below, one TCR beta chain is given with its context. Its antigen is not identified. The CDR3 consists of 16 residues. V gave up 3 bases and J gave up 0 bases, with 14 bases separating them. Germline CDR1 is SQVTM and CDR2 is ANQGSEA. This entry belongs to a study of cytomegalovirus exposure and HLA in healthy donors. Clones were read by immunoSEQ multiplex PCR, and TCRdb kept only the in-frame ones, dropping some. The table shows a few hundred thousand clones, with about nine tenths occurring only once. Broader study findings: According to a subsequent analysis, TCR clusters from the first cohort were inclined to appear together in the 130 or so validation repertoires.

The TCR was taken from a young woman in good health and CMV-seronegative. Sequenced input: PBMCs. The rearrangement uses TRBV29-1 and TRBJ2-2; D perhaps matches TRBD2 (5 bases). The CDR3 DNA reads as TGCAGCGTTGAGAGGCCGGGGTACGCGAACACCGGGGAGCTGTTTTTT. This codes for CSVERPGYANTGELFF.